These 11 T cell receptor beta chains were all obtained from the same sample, sequenced in a study of post-analysis software for immune sequencing data. The antigens these receptors bind are not known. Findings of the study overall: Higher frequency in patients than in controls was seen for roughly 5 TRBV segments, with TRBV5-6, TRBV5-1 and TRBV20-1 among them.

Sequencing libraries made from TCR beta cDNA carried unique molecular identifiers. From the PCR reads, TCRdb called clonotypes with MiXCR, one entry per CDR3 protein. The top ten hold around 0.56% of the sample, which has 700,000 to 800,000 distinct CDR3 sequences, 25% to 30% seen once. Sequenced material: blood. Source of these receptors: a girl between 10 and 17 years old with multiple sclerosis.

This clonotype was counted only a few times. The chain is built from TRBV7-9 and TRBJ2-7, with D perhaps TRBD1 or TRBD2 (7 bases each). Germline assignment: CDR1 SEHNR and CDR2 FQNEAQ (reference sequence). The V end was cut by 4 bases, the J end by 7 bases, with 26 bases between. The CDR3 totals 17 residues. The CDR3 here is CASSYPHRGRGGQEQYF. CDR3 bases: TGTGCCAGCAGCTACCCTCATCGGGGCAGGGGGGGTCAAGAGCAGTACTTC.

This clonotype was detected a few times. The V and J genes are TRBV29-1 and TRBJ1-2; 11 bases line up with TRBD1. The CDR3 runs 17 residues. Per the germline V gene, CDR1 is SQVTM and CDR2 is ANQGSEA. The ends lost 4 bases at V and 2 bases at J; junction bases unmatched: 12. Here the CDR3 reads CSVATSGTGGSNYGYTF. The CDR3 DNA is TGCAGCGTTGCCACCTCCGGGACAGGGGGTTCGAACTATGGCTACACCTTC.

This rearrangement joins TRBV5-1 to TRBJ2-1, with 8 positions matching TRBD1. The CDR3 length is 14 residues. Germline values: CDR1 SGHRS, CDR2 YFSETQ. J was trimmed by 2 bases and V by 8 bases; bases with no gene match: 6. CDR3 sequence: CASVGQVPYNEQFF. CDR3 nucleotide sequence: TGCGCCAGTGTGGGACAGGTACCCTACAATGAGCAGTTCTTC.

V gene TRBV27 combines with J gene TRBJ1-1; TRBD1 aligns across 7 bases. The V gene end was trimmed by 6 bases and the J gene end by 5 bases; junction bases not matched to a gene: 9. The germline V gene encodes CDR1 MNHEY and CDR2 SMNVEV (reference sequence). The CDR3 runs to 14 residues. CDR3 bases: TGTGCCAGCAGGTTGACAGGGAGAGGAACTGAAGCTTTCTTT. Amino acid sequence: CASRLTGRGTEAFF.

J is TRBJ1-5 and V is TRBV7-2; 8 bases agree with TRBD1. The V gene's germline CDR1 is SGHTA and CDR2 FQGNSA. CDR3 length: 14 residues. V lost 4 bases to trimming and J lost 6 bases; unmatched junction nucleotides: 5. This CDR3 reads CASSYDRGVQPQHF. In nucleotides, the CDR3 is TGTGCCAGCAGCTACGACAGGGGCGTTCAGCCCCAGCATTTT.

The chain is built from TRBV7-2 and TRBJ2-1; 7 nucleotides align to TRBD2. Germline V gives CDR1 SGHTA, CDR2 FQGNSA. V lost 2 bases and J lost 7; bases outside the gene matches: 8. The length of the CDR3 is 15 residues. In DNA, the CDR3 is TGTGCCAGCAGCTTAATGGCGGGAGTTTGGAATGAGCAGTTCTTC. Residues: CASSLMAGVWNEQFF.

The rearrangement links TRBV6-5 to TRBJ1-6, with 7 bases aligning to TRBD1. The junction had 14 bases not matched to a gene; V was cut back by 8 bases and J by 10 bases. The CDR3 covers 15 residues. Germline V lookup: CDR1 MNHEY, CDR2 SVGAGI. The CDR3 loop is CASLNRQGGGSPLHF. As DNA, the CDR3 is TGTGCCAGCCTTAACCGCCAGGGGGGAGGATCACCCCTCCACTTT.

This clonotype was seen just once. Here the CDR3 DNA reads TGTGCCAGCAGCCCCTTAGTGTGGAACACTGAAGCTTTCTTT. Encoded protein: CASSPLVWNTEAFF. The chain recombines TRBV6-2 or TRBV6-3 with TRBJ1-1; D not certain. The CDR3 sequence is 14 residues long. From germline, CDR1 is MNHEY and CDR2 SVGEGT. V was trimmed by 6 bases and J by 1 base, leaving 12 bases between them.

This clonotype has ten or more counts. This sequence joins TRBV6-5 and TRBJ2-7, with 8 positions matching TRBD1. V lost 5 bases, J lost 0 bases, and 6 bases stayed unmatched. Germline CDR1 is MNHEY and CDR2 is SVGAGI. The CDR3 has 15 residues. The CDR3 DNA reads as TGTGCCAGCAGTCGACAGGGGTACGACTCCTACGAGCAGTACTTC. Translated: CASSRQGYDSYEQYF.

This clonotype has just a few counts. The rearrangement links TRBV5-5 to TRBJ1-4; tentative D call: TRBD1 (6 bases). Per the germline V gene, CDR1 is SGHKS and CDR2 is YYEKEE (reference sequence). The length of the CDR3 is 15 residues. V dropped 4 bases and J dropped 6 bases, with 16 bases sitting between them. The CDR3 bases are TGTGCCAGCAGCCCCGGGGGGGCGCATTATGAAAAACTGTTTTTT. Its protein product is CASSPGGAHYEKLFF.

The V gene is TRBV20-1, the J gene TRBJ2-1, with D possibly called TRBD1 or TRBD2 (6 bases each). The CDR3 runs to 15 residues. Per the germline V gene, CDR1 is DFQATT and CDR2 is SNEGSKA (reference sequence). Trimming shortened V by 0 bases and J by 5 bases, and 14 bases separated the two germline ends. DNA of the CDR3: TGCAGTGCTAGAGATGGGGGGCCTGGTCACAATGAGCAGTTCTTC. It specifies CSARDGGPGHNEQFF.